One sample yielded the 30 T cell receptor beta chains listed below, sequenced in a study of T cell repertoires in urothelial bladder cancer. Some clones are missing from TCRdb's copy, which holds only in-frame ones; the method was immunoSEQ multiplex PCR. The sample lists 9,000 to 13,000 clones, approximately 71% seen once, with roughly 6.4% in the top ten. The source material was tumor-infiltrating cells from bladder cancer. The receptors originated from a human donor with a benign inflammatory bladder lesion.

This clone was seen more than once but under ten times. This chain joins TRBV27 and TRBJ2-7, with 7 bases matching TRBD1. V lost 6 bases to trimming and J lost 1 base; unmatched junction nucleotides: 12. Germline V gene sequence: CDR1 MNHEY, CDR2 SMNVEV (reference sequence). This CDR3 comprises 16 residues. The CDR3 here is CASRLNLQGPSYEQYF. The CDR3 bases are TGTGCCAGCAGGTTAAATTTACAGGGGCCGTCCTACGAGCAGTACTTC.

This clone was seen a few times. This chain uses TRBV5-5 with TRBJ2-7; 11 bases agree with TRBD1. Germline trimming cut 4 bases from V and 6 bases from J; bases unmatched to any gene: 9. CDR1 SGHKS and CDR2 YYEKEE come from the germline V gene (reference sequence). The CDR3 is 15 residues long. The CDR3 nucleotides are TGTGCCAGCAGCCCGGTTCCGGGACAGGGGGGCGAGCAGTACTTC. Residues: CASSPVPGQGGEQYF.

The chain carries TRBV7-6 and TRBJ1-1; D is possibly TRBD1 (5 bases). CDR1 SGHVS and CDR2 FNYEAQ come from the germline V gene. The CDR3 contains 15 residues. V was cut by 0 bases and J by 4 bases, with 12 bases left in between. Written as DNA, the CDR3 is TGTGCCAGCAGCTTAGCAGGGGTGGGTGGCACTGAAGCTTTCTTT. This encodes CASSLAGVGGTEAFF.

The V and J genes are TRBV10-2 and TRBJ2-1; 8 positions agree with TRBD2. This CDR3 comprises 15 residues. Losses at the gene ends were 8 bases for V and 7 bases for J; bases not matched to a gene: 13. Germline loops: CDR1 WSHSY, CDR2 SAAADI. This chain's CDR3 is CASRRGAGGLNEQFF. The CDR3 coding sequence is TGCGCCAGCCGGAGGGGGGCGGGGGGCCTTAATGAGCAGTTCTTC.

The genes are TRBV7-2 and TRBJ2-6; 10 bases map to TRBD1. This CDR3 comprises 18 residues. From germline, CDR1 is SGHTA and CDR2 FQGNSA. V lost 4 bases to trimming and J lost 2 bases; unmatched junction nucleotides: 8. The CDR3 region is CASSSRGTGATGANVLTF. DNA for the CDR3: TGTGCCAGCAGCTCCCGCGGGACAGGGGCGACTGGGGCCAACGTCCTGACTTTC. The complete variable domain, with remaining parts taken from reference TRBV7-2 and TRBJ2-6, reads GAGVSQSPSNKVTEKGKDVELRCDPISGHTALYWYRQSLGQGLEFLIYFQGNSAPDKSGLPSDRFSAERTGGSVSTLTIQRTQQEDSAVYLCASSSRGTGATGANVLTFGAGSRLTVL.

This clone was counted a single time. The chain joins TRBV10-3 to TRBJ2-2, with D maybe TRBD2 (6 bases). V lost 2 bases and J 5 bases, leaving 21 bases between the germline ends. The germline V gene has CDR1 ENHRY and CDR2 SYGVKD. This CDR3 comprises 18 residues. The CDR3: CAISETILASVWTGELFF. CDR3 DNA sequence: TGTGCCATCAGTGAGACTATTCTAGCGTCCGTATGGACCGGGGAGCTGTTTTTT.

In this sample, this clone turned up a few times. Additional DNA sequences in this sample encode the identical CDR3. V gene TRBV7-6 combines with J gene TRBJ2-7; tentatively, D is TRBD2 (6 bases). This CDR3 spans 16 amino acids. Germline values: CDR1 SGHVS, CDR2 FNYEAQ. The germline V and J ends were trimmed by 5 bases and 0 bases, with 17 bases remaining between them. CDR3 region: CASSRPRGDSSYEQYF. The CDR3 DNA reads TGTGCCAGCAGCCGACCGCGGGGCGATTCCTCCTACGAGCAGTACTTC.

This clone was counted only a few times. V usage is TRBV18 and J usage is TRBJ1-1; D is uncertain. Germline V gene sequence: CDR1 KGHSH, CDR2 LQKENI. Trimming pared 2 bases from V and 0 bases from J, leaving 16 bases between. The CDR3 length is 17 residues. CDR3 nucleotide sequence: TGTGCCAGCTCACCATTAAATCCGGGGAGGGTGAACACTGAAGCTTTCTTT. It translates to CASSPLNPGRVNTEAFF. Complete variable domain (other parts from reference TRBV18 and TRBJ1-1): NAGVMQNPRHLVRRRGQEARLRCSPMKGHSHVYWYRQLPEEGLKFMVYLQKENIIDESGMPKERFSAEFPKEGPSILRIQQVVRGDSAAYFCASSPLNPGRVNTEAFFGQGTRLTVV.

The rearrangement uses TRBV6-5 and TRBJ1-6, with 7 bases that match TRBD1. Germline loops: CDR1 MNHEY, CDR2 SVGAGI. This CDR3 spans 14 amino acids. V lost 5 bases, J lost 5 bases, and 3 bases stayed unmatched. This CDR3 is CASSPTGNNSPLHF. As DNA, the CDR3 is TGTGCCAGCAGTCCGACAGGGAATAATTCACCCCTCCACTTT.

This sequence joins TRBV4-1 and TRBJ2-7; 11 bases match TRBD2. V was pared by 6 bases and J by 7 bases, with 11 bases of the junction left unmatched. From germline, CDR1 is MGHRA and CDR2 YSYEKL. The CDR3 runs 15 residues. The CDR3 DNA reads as TGCGCCAGCAGGCCAACTAGCGGGGGCCGGGAAGAGCAGTACTTC. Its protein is CASRPTSGGREEQYF.

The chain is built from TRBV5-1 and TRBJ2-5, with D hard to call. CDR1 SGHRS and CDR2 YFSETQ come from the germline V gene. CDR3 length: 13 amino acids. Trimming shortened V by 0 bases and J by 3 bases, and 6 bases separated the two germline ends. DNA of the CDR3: TGCGCCAGCAGCTTGGAAACCGAAGAGACCCAGTACTTC. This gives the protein CASSLETEETQYF.

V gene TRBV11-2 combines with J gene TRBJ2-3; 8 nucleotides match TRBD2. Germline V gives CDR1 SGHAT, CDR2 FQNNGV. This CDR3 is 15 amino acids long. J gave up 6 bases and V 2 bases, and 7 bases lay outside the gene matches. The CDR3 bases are TGTGCCAGCAGCTTACTATACTCGGGGGGGGATACGCAGTATTTT. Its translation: CASSLLYSGGDTQYF.

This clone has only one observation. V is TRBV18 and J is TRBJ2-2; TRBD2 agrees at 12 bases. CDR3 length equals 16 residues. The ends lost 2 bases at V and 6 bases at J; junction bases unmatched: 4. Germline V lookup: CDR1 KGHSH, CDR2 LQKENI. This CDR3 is CASSPKTSGGPGELFF. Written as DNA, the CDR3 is TGTGCCAGCTCACCAAAGACTAGCGGGGGACCCGGGGAGCTGTTTTTT.

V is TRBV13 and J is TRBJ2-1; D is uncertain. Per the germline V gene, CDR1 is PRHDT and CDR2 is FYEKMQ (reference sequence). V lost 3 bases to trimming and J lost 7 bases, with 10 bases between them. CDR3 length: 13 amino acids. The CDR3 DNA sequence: TGTGCCAGCAGCTTTTCCGGGTATAATGAGCAGTTCTTC. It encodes CASSFSGYNEQFF.

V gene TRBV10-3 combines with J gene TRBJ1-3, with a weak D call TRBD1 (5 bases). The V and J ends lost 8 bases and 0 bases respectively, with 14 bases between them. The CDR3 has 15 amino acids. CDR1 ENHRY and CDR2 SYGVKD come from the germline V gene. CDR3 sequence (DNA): TGTGCCATCTCCCCGGGGCTGGACTCTGGAAACACCATATATTTT. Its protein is CAISPGLDSGNTIYF.

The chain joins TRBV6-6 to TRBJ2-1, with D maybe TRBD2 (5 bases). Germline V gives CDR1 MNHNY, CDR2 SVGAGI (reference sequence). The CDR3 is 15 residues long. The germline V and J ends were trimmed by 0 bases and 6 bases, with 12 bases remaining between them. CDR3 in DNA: TGTGCCAGCAGTTACTCGGGAGACCACCTCAATGAGCAGTTCTTC. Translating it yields CASSYSGDHLNEQFF.

CDR3 in DNA: TGTGCCAGCAGCCCGAAGGGGGGATTCATTTTAAATGAGCAGTTCTTC. Amino acid sequence: CASSPKGGFILNEQFF. The genes are TRBV9 and TRBJ2-1; the D gene could be TRBD1 or TRBD2 (6 bases each). V shed 4 bases and J shed 7 bases, with 21 bases lying between them. The CDR3 covers 16 residues. Germline-derived CDR1 and CDR2 are SGDLS and YYNGEE.

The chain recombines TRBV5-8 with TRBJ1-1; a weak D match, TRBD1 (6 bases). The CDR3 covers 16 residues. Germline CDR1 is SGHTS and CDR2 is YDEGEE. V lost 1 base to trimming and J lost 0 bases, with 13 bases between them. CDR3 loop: CASSLYLDSLNTEAFF. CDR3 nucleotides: TGTGCCAGCAGCTTGTACTTGGACAGCTTGAACACTGAAGCTTTCTTT.

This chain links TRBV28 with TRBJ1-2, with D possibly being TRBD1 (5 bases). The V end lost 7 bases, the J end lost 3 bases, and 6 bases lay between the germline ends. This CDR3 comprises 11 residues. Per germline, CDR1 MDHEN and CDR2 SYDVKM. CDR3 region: CASIGDYGYTF. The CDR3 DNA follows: TGTGCCAGCATAGGGGACTATGGCTACACCTTC.

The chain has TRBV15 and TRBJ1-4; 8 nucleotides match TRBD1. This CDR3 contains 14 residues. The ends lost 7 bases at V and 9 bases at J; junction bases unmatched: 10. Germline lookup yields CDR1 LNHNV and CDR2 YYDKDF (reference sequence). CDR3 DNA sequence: TGTGCCACCACCCTCTGGGCAGGGGGCCAAAAACTGTTTTTT. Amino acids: CATTLWAGGQKLFF.

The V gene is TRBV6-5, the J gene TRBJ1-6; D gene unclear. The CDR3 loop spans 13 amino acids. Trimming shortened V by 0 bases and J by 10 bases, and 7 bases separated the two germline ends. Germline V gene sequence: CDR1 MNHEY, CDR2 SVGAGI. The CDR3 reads CASSYSLNSPLHF. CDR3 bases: TGTGCCAGCAGTTACTCTCTAAACTCACCCCTCCACTTT.

This CDR3 reads CASSLWTDTDTQYF. As DNA, the CDR3 is TGTGCCAGCAGCCTATGGACAGACACAGATACGCAGTATTTT. The chain combines TRBV7-9 with TRBJ2-3; tentatively, D is TRBD1 (6 bases). V was cut by 5 bases and J by 2 bases, with 11 bases left in between. Looked up from germline, CDR1 is SEHNR and CDR2 is FQNEAQ (reference sequence). This CDR3 spans 14 amino acids. The variable domain in full, with the rest retrieved from reference TRBV7-9 and TRBJ2-3, is DTGVSQNPRHKITKRGQNVTFRCDPISEHNRLYWYRQTLGQGPEFLTYFQNEAQLEKSRLLSDRFSAERPKGSFSTLEIQRTEQGDSAMYLCASSLWTDTDTQYFGPGTRLTVL.

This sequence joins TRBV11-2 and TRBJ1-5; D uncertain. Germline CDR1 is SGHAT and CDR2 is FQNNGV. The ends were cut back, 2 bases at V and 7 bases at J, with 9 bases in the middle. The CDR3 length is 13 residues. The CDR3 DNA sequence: TGTGCCAGCAGCTTAAGTAGGGAACAGCCCCAGCATTTT. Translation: CASSLSREQPQHF.

CDR3 loop: CASSLTGAGYTF. The DNA of the CDR3 is TGTGCCAGCAGCCTGACAGGGGCTGGCTACACCTTC. This sequence joins TRBV5-5 and TRBJ1-2; 8 positions agree with TRBD1. V was pared by 4 bases and J by 7 bases, with 3 bases of the junction left unmatched. Germline lookup yields CDR1 SGHKS and CDR2 YYEKEE (reference sequence). CDR3 length: 12 residues.

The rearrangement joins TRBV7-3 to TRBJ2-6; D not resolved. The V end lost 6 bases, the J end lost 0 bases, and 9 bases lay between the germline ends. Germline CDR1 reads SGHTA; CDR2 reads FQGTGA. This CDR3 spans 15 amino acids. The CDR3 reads CASSSRASGANVLTF. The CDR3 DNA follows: TGTGCCAGCAGTTCTAGGGCCTCTGGGGCCAACGTCCTGACTTTC.

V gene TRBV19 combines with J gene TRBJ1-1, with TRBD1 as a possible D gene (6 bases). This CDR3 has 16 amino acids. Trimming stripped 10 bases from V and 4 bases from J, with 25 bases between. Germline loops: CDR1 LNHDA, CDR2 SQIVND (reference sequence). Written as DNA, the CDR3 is TGTGCCACCCAGGACGCGGGGGGGCCCCGGGGCACTGAAGCTTTCTTT. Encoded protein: CATQDAGGPRGTEAFF.

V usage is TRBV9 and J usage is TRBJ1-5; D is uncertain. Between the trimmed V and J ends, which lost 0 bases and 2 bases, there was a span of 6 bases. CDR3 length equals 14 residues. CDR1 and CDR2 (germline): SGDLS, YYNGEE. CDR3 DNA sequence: TGTGCCAGCAGCGTAGACAGCGGCAATCAGCCCCAGCATTTT. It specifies CASSVDSGNQPQHF.

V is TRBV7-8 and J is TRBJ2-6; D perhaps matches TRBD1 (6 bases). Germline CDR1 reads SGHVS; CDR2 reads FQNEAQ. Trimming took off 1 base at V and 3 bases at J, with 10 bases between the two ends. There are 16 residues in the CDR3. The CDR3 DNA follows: TGTGCCAGCAGCTTAGTAGGGGGAAGTGGGGCCAACGTCCTGACTTTC. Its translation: CASSLVGGSGANVLTF.

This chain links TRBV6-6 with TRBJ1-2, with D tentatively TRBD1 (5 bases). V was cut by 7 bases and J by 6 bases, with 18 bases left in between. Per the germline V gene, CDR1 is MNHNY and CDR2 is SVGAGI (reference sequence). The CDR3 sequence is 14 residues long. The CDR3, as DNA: TGTGCCAGCAAAGGGACCCTGGGCGCGCATGGCTACACCTTC. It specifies CASKGTLGAHGYTF.

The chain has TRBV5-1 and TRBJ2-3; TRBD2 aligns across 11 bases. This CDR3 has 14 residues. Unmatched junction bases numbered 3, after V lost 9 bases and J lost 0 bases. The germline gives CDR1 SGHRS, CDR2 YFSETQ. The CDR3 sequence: CATGLADSTDTQYF. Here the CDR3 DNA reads TGCGCCACGGGACTAGCGGATAGCACAGATACGCAGTATTTT.